Shown below are 22 T cell receptor beta chains from a single sample sequenced in a study of a mutant IDH1 vaccine in newly diagnosed glioma. Regarding time point: baseline, week 1 (first vaccination visit). Treatment in this sample: pre-vaccination baseline after standard-of-care therapy. Clones were read by immunoSEQ multiplex PCR, and TCRdb kept only the in-frame ones, dropping some. Of 30,000 to 40,000 clones in the sample, 65% to 80% were seen once. The sequenced sample was peripheral blood mononuclear cells (PBMCs), obtained from a glioma patient treated with radiotherapy, temozolomide or both. All receptors come from a man aged 45-65 years with glioma. Some clones in this sample may be carry-over from other donors' samples.

This clone has just a few counts. J is TRBJ1-1 and V is TRBV2; D is undetermined. In germline, CDR1 is SNHLY, CDR2 FYNNEI. CDR3 length equals 14 residues. V was trimmed by 2 bases and J by 0 bases, leaving 7 bases between them. This CDR3 is CASSESVMNTEAFF. The CDR3 DNA reads as TGTGCCAGCAGTGAATCGGTCATGAACACTGAAGCTTTCTTT.

This clone has only one observation. The rearrangement links TRBV10-3 to TRBJ2-2; D is tentatively TRBD1 or TRBD2 (5 bases each). This CDR3 is built from 16 residues. Per germline, CDR1 ENHRY and CDR2 SYGVKD. The germline V and J ends were trimmed by 4 bases and 0 bases, with 12 bases remaining between them. The CDR3 loop reads CAISGGDAANTGELFF. DNA of the CDR3: TGTGCCATCAGTGGTGGGGACGCCGCGAACACCGGGGAGCTGTTTTTT.

This chain joins TRBV5-1 and TRBJ1-1; D is possibly TRBD1 (5 bases). V was pared by 4 bases and J by 7 bases, with 14 bases between. CDR3 length equals 13 residues. CDR1 SGHRS and CDR2 YFSETQ come from the germline V gene. The CDR3 bases are TGCGCCAGCAGCGAGCAACAGGATTATGAAGCTTTCTTT. Its protein is CASSEQQDYEAFF.

The genes are TRBV7-2 and TRBJ2-3; D uncertain. The V and J ends lost 0 bases and 4 bases respectively, with 8 bases between them. The germline V gene has CDR1 SGHTA and CDR2 FQGNSA. The CDR3 covers 14 residues. The CDR3 sequence: CASSLALVPDTQYF. As DNA, the CDR3 is TGTGCCAGCAGCTTAGCCCTAGTCCCAGATACGCAGTATTTT.

This sequence joins TRBV15 and TRBJ2-1, with D tentatively TRBD1 (6 bases). CDR3 size: 13 residues. Trimming cost V 0 bases and J 10 bases, with 10 bases left between them. Germline V gene lookup returns CDR1 LNHNV and CDR2 YYDKDF (reference sequence). The CDR3: CATSRDQGREQFF. CDR3 DNA sequence: TGTGCCACCAGCAGAGATCAGGGGCGGGAGCAGTTCTTC.

V gene TRBV15 combines with J gene TRBJ1-5, with D perhaps TRBD1 (6 bases). The CDR3 is 15 residues long. Germline assignment: CDR1 LNHNV and CDR2 YYDKDF (reference sequence). The ends were cut back, 3 bases at V and 9 bases at J, with 18 bases in the middle. The CDR3 is CATSRDRQGSGPQHF. The CDR3 DNA reads as TGTGCCACCAGCAGGGATAGGCAGGGGTCAGGGCCCCAGCATTTT.

CDR3 nucleotides: TGTGCCAGCAGCTCTATTAATTCACCCCTCCACTTT. This gives the protein CASSSINSPLHF. The V and J genes are TRBV7-2 and TRBJ1-6; D ambiguous. This CDR3 is built from 12 residues. Germline V CDR1 and CDR2: SGHTA, FQGNSA. Trimming took off 4 bases at V and 6 bases at J, with 4 bases between the two ends.

V usage is TRBV9 and J usage is TRBJ2-7, with TRBD1 matching 10 bases. V lost 4 bases to trimming and J lost 4 bases; unmatched junction nucleotides: 5. The CDR3 runs to 14 residues. Germline CDR1 SGDLS, CDR2 YYNGEE. The CDR3, as DNA: TGTGCCAGCAGCTTCCGGGACAGGGGTTACGAGCAGTACTTC. Translated: CASSFRDRGYEQYF.

The chain uses TRBV7-2 and TRBJ1-2; D ambiguous. In germline, CDR1 is SGHTA, CDR2 FQGNSA. Trimming removed 1 base from V and 7 bases from J, with 10 bases in between. CDR3 length equals 13 residues. The DNA for the CDR3 is TGTGCCAGCAGCTTAGATGACATATCTGGCTACACCTTC. This encodes CASSLDDISGYTF.

The chain uses TRBV10-3 and TRBJ1-1; a possible D gene is TRBD1 (5 bases). This CDR3 region has 13 residues. Germline V CDR1 and CDR2: ENHRY, SYGVKD. V was clipped by 4 bases and J by 1 base, with 7 bases between them. The CDR3 nucleotides read TGTGCCATCAGTGCCAGGGAGAACACTGAAGCTTTCTTT. Translating gives CAISARENTEAFF.

V and J are TRBV2 and TRBJ2-2; D is possibly TRBD1 (5 bases). The length of the CDR3 is 14 residues. Trimming left V 8 bases short and J 3 bases short, with 13 bases between. Germline lookup yields CDR1 SNHLY and CDR2 FYNNEI. The CDR3 nucleotides are TGTGCCAGCTCGGCAGGGTTTTACACCGGGGAGCTGTTTTTT. Its protein product is CASSAGFYTGELFF.

The V gene is TRBV18, the J gene TRBJ2-7; TRBD1 matches 9 bases. After removal of 3 bases from V and 4 bases from J, the junction contained 4 bases not matched to a gene. This CDR3 spans 14 amino acids. From germline, CDR1 is KGHSH and CDR2 LQKENI. This CDR3 is CASSPRTGVYEQYF. CDR3 DNA: TGTGCCAGCTCACCCCGGACAGGGGTGTACGAGCAGTACTTC.

The chain employs TRBV29-1 and TRBJ2-7, with 9 bases matching TRBD1. The V gene's germline CDR1 is SQVTM and CDR2 ANQGSEA. CDR3 length equals 13 residues. V lost 6 bases to trimming and J lost 6 bases; unmatched junction nucleotides: 9. The CDR3: CSVEPGQGFEQYF. The CDR3 DNA is TGCAGCGTGGAGCCGGGACAGGGCTTCGAGCAGTACTTC.

This clone was counted only a few times. The chain carries TRBV27 and TRBJ1-5, with unresolved D. This CDR3 has 13 amino acids. V shed 2 bases and J shed 4 bases, with 6 bases lying between them. The germline V gene encodes CDR1 MNHEY and CDR2 SMNVEV (reference sequence). CDR3 protein: CASSLSGNQPQHF. The CDR3 DNA sequence: TGTGCCAGCAGTTTAAGTGGAAATCAGCCCCAGCATTTT.

This clone turned up a few times. The V call is TRBV7-2, the J call TRBJ1-5; D is unresolved. The CDR3 has 11 residues. V lost 6 bases, J lost 11 bases, and 11 bases lay in between. Germline lookup yields CDR1 SGHTA and CDR2 FQGNSA. Here the CDR3 reads CASRPYRAQHF. DNA of the CDR3: TGTGCCAGCAGACCGTACCGGGCCCAGCATTTT.

The chain has TRBV4-1 and TRBJ1-4; tentatively, D is TRBD1 (5 bases). The V and J ends lost 0 bases and 0 bases respectively, with 11 bases between them. Germline loops: CDR1 MGHRA, CDR2 YSYEKL. The CDR3 loop spans 17 amino acids. In DNA form, the CDR3 reads TGCGCCAGCAGCCAAGAAGACAGAATTACAACTAATGAAAAACTGTTTTTT. Translating gives CASSQEDRITTNEKLFF.

The chain carries TRBV5-1 and TRBJ1-3; possible D gene TRBD1, 5 bases. V was trimmed by 1 base and J by 2 bases, leaving 10 bases between them. The germline V gene has CDR1 SGHRS and CDR2 YFSETQ. CDR3 length: 15 amino acids. The CDR3, as DNA: TGCGCCAGCAGCTTGATGGCAGGGCCTGGAAACACCATATATTTT. Translation gives CASSLMAGPGNTIYF.

The chain combines TRBV19 with TRBJ2-7; D gene uncertain. Trimming pared 3 bases from V and 5 bases from J, leaving 11 bases between. The germline gives CDR1 LNHDA, CDR2 SQIVND (reference sequence). This CDR3 is built from 13 residues. CDR3 loop: CASSISSLNEQYF. Here the CDR3 DNA reads TGTGCCAGTAGTATCTCCTCTCTTAACGAGCAGTACTTC.

The chain joins TRBV5-1 to TRBJ2-7, with 8 bases lining up with TRBD2. The germline gives CDR1 SGHRS, CDR2 YFSETQ. V lost 4 bases and J lost 9; bases outside the gene matches: 15. The CDR3 extends over 15 amino acids. This chain's CDR3 is CASSPGLEPTIRQYF. As DNA, the CDR3 is TGCGCCAGCAGCCCGGGACTAGAACCTACGATTCGGCAGTACTTC.

The rearrangement uses TRBV9 and TRBJ2-7; 8 positions agree with TRBD1. The germline gives CDR1 SGDLS, CDR2 YYNGEE. This CDR3 region has 15 residues. With 2 bases clipped from V and 5 bases from J, the junction kept 9 bases outside the gene matches. The CDR3 bases are TGTGCCAGCAGCGTTTACCGGGACAGGCACGACGAGCAGTACTTC. This encodes CASSVYRDRHDEQYF.

The chain couples TRBV5-1 to TRBJ2-2; no clear D. V gave up 5 bases and J gave up 1 base, with 3 bases separating them. Germline-derived CDR1 and CDR2 are SGHRS and YFSETQ. This CDR3 region has 12 residues. CDR3 in DNA: TGCGCCAGCAGTTGGAACACCGGGGAGCTGTTTTTT. Residues: CASSWNTGELFF.

The CDR3 protein is CAWSMTAEQFF. As DNA, the CDR3 is TGTGCCTGGAGCATGACGGCTGAGCAGTTCTTC. The chain couples TRBV30 to TRBJ2-1; unclear D gene. Germline V gene data show CDR1 as GTSNPN and CDR2 as SVGIG (reference sequence). The CDR3 sequence is 11 residues long. Trimming shortened V by 3 bases and J by 9 bases, and 9 bases separated the two germline ends.